The 8 T cell receptor beta chains presented below share a single source sample, sequenced in a study of blood T cell repertoires in COVID-19. Sequencing was performed with immunoSEQ multiplex PCR; in TCRdb, only in-frame clones are kept and a portion is missing. The table records about 160,000 clones, more than 90% of them present only once. The sequenced sample consisted of peripheral blood. The origin of the receptors is a man between 60 and 70 years old with active or convalescent COVID-19.

This clone occurred a few times. The chain uses TRBV5-5 and TRBJ2-2; D unresolved. The CDR3 spans 15 residues. Trimming pared 4 bases from V and 2 bases from J, leaving 12 bases between. Germline V CDR1 and CDR2: SGHKS, YYEKEE (reference sequence). This CDR3 reads CASSQDVGNTGELFF. Here the CDR3 DNA reads TGTGCCAGCAGCCAGGATGTCGGTAACACCGGGGAGCTGTTTTTT.

The V and J genes are TRBV7-9 and TRBJ2-3; no clear D. The CDR3 is 13 residues long. Germline assignment: CDR1 SEHNR and CDR2 FQNEAQ (reference sequence). V dropped 6 bases and J dropped 2 bases, with 9 bases sitting between them. CDR3: CASRPPVTDTQYF. For the CDR3, the DNA is TGTGCCAGCAGACCACCGGTCACAGATACGCAGTATTTT.

V and J are TRBV4-1 and TRBJ2-7; maybe TRBD2 (6 bases). Germline CDR1 reads MGHRA; CDR2 reads YSYEKL. CDR3 length equals 20 residues. Trimming took off 0 bases at V and 3 bases at J, with 27 bases between the two ends. CDR3 loop: CASSQDRPGTWTSESYEQYF. The DNA of the CDR3 is TGCGCCAGCAGCCAAGATAGACCGGGGACTTGGACATCGGAAAGCTACGAGCAGTACTTC.

This clone turned up a few times. The chain links TRBV7-9 to TRBJ2-7; tentative D call: TRBD2 (5 bases). V shed 5 bases and J shed 2 bases, with 16 bases lying between them. Germline assignment: CDR1 SEHNR and CDR2 FQNEAQ (reference sequence). The CDR3 spans 15 residues. The CDR3 DNA follows: TGTGCCAGCAGCCAGGTTGAGGACTCAACCTACGAGCAGTACTTC. Translated, it gives CASSQVEDSTYEQYF.

The count of this clone is one. The chain uses TRBV29-1 and TRBJ2-5; D gene unclear. The ends were cut back, 4 bases at V and 3 bases at J, with 9 bases in the middle. In germline, CDR1 is SQVTM, CDR2 ANQGSEA. The CDR3 contains 12 residues. The CDR3 sequence is CSVGELKETQYF. The DNA of the CDR3 is TGCAGCGTTGGAGAACTAAAAGAGACCCAGTACTTC.

This clone occurred a few times. CDR3 DNA sequence: TGTGCCAGCAGTGACCGGGACAGGGGAATGAATGGCTACACCTTC. This gives the protein CASSDRDRGMNGYTF. The rearrangement uses TRBV6-1 and TRBJ1-2; TRBD1 matches 10 bases. The V segment lost 3 bases and the J segment 6 bases; nucleotides outside the gene matches: 7. CDR1 is MNHNS, CDR2 SASEGT, per germline. This CDR3 region has 15 residues.

This chain connects TRBV5-1 to TRBJ1-2, with TRBD1 identical over 10 bases. The CDR3 loop spans 14 amino acids. V shed 4 bases and J 7 bases; nucleotides not matched to a gene: 7. Germline V CDR1 and CDR2: SGHRS, YFSETQ. The CDR3 sequence is CASSPGQGEVGYTF. The DNA of the CDR3 is TGCGCCAGCAGCCCCGGACAGGGGGAAGTTGGCTACACCTTC.

The chain uses TRBV12-3 or TRBV12-4 and TRBJ1-2; 10 nucleotides line up with TRBD1. The CDR3 runs 13 residues. Losses at the gene ends were 8 bases for V and 6 bases for J; bases not matched to a gene: 6. CDR3: CASDRGHEDGYTF. CDR3 coding DNA: TGTGCCAGCGACAGGGGGCATGAAGATGGCTACACCTTC.